Listed here are 32 T cell receptor beta chains from one sample, sequenced in a study of beta chain features in type 1 diabetes. Sequencing targeted expressed TCRB transcripts, as all isolated RNA had been reverse transcribed. Sequencing was performed with immunoSEQ multiplex PCR; in TCRdb, only in-frame clones are kept and a portion is missing. This sample has 300,000 to 400,000 clones; roughly 11% occur once, and the top ten carry 0.015%. Sequences were obtained from naive CD4+ T cells from blood. The origin of the receptors is a woman in her thirties in good health.

V gene TRBV10-3 combines with J gene TRBJ2-1; 7 nucleotides match TRBD2. The junction had 9 bases not matched to a gene; V was cut back by 5 bases and J by 8 bases. Per the germline V gene, CDR1 is ENHRY and CDR2 is SYGVKD. This CDR3 region has 14 residues. The CDR3 bases are TGTGCCATCAGTCGGGCTAGCGGTGCGTATGAGCAGTTCTTC. Protein: CAISRASGAYEQFF.

This clone was observed a handful of times. This chain connects TRBV29-1 to TRBJ1-5; 8 nucleotides align to TRBD1. V dropped 6 bases and J dropped 4; count of bases not matched to a gene: 11. This CDR3 region has 15 residues. Germline lookup yields CDR1 SQVTM and CDR2 ANQGSEA. The CDR3 spells CSVTTTGTGNQPQHF. The CDR3, as DNA: TGCAGCGTCACTACCACCGGGACAGGAAATCAGCCCCAGCATTTT.

This rearrangement joins TRBV27 to TRBJ2-7; TRBD2 matches at 7 bases. After removal of 5 bases from V and 0 bases from J, the junction contained 7 bases not matched to a gene. The CDR3 sequence is 15 residues long. The germline V gene encodes CDR1 MNHEY and CDR2 SMNVEV (reference sequence). CDR3 region: CASSGPGLPSYEQYF. The CDR3 coding sequence is TGTGCCAGCAGTGGGCCGGGACTACCCTCCTACGAGCAGTACTTC.

This chain uses TRBV18 with TRBJ1-1; 7 nucleotides agree with TRBD1. The germline V gene encodes CDR1 KGHSH and CDR2 LQKENI. J lost 1 base, V lost 3 bases, and 5 bases had no gene match. CDR3 size: 15 residues. For the CDR3, the DNA is TGTGCCAGCTCACCCACAGGGGCCGCGAACACTGAAGCTTTCTTT. Its protein is CASSPTGAANTEAFF.

This clone was seen a handful of times. The chain links TRBV29-1 to TRBJ1-2; maybe TRBD1 (5 bases). Trimming shortened V by 8 bases and J by 2 bases, and 21 bases separated the two germline ends. The CDR3 runs 15 residues. Germline V CDR1 and CDR2: SQVTM, ANQGSEA. CDR3 sequence reads: CSTRYGAGLNYGYTF. The CDR3 DNA sequence: TGCAGCACACGATATGGGGCAGGACTAAACTATGGCTACACCTTC.

This clone was seen a handful of times. V is TRBV5-1 and J is TRBJ2-1, with 8 positions matching TRBD2. Losses at the gene ends were 0 bases for V and 6 bases for J; bases not matched to a gene: 8. The CDR3 totals 16 residues. Per germline, CDR1 SGHRS and CDR2 YFSETQ. The CDR3 is CASSLAGTRFGNEQFF. In nucleotides, the CDR3 is TGCGCCAGCAGCTTGGCTGGGACTAGATTTGGCAATGAGCAGTTCTTC.

The chain is built from TRBV30 and TRBJ1-5, with TRBD1 matching 7 bases. Germline CDR1 is GTSNPN and CDR2 is SVGIG (reference sequence). This CDR3 contains 15 residues. V lost 1 base to trimming and J lost 2 bases; unmatched junction nucleotides: 5. The DNA for the CDR3 is TGTGCCTGGAGTGCCCAGGGGGTCGGCAATCAGCCCCAGCATTTT. Its protein is CAWSAQGVGNQPQHF.

The rearrangement joins TRBV9 to TRBJ2-1; no clear D gene. The CDR3 has 13 amino acids. V dropped 0 bases and J dropped 7 bases, with 8 bases sitting between them. CDR1 is SGDLS and CDR2 is YYNGEE in the germline V gene. CDR3 nucleotide sequence: TGTGCCAGCAGCGTAGAGGTCGGGAATGAGCAGTTCTTC. This gives the protein CASSVEVGNEQFF.

The chain employs TRBV7-9 and TRBJ1-3; D unclear. CDR1 is SEHNR, CDR2 FQNEAQ, per germline (reference sequence). V was shortened by 5 bases and J by 3 bases, with 8 bases between the two germline ends. This CDR3 region has 13 residues. CDR3 nucleotide sequence: TGTGCCAGCAGCCCCTCTAGTGGAAACACCATATATTTT. This encodes CASSPSSGNTIYF.

This sequence joins TRBV25-1 and TRBJ2-7, with D perhaps TRBD1 (5 bases). The V gene's germline CDR1 is MGHDK and CDR2 SYGVNS. This CDR3 is built from 12 residues. V gave up 4 bases and J gave up 1 base, with 5 bases separating them. In DNA, the CDR3 is TGTGCCAGCAGTGCAGGGTCCTACGAGCAGTACTTC. It is translated as CASSAGSYEQYF.

This clone has more than one count but fewer than ten. The chain is built from TRBV7-8 and TRBJ2-1, with D tentatively TRBD2 (5 bases). The germline V gene encodes CDR1 SGHVS and CDR2 FQNEAQ. V was trimmed by 5 bases and J by 3 bases, leaving 14 bases between them. There are 15 residues in the CDR3. This CDR3 reads CASSLGAAVYNEQFF. In DNA form, the CDR3 reads TGTGCCAGCAGCCTGGGAGCCGCTGTCTACAATGAGCAGTTCTTC. The full variable domain, with the rest looked up from reference TRBV7-8 and TRBJ2-1, is GAGVSQSPRYKVAKRGQDVALRCDPISGHVSLFWYQQALGQGPEFLTYFQNEAQLDKSGLPSDRFFAERPEGSVSTLKIQRTQQEDSAVYLCASSLGAAVYNEQFFGPGTRLTVL.

This clone has more than one count but fewer than ten. This chain uses TRBV7-2 with TRBJ2-5, with D possibly TRBD2 on 6 matching bases. The CDR3 spans 15 residues. Trimming removed 4 bases from V and 0 bases from J, with 12 bases in between. CDR1 SGHTA and CDR2 FQGNSA come from the germline V gene. The CDR3 is CASSWGGTNQETQYF. CDR3 bases: TGTGCCAGCAGCTGGGGCGGGACCAACCAAGAGACCCAGTACTTC.

The gene calls are TRBV5-1 and TRBJ2-3; 8 nucleotides line up with TRBD1. The CDR3 contains 14 residues. Germline assignment: CDR1 SGHRS and CDR2 YFSETQ. J lost 6 bases, V lost 0 bases, and 3 bases had no gene match. DNA of the CDR3: TGCGCCAGCAGCTTGGGGACAGGGAGCGATACGCAGTATTTT. This sequence encodes CASSLGTGSDTQYF.

This clone appeared a few times. This chain links TRBV9 with TRBJ1-2; 10 nucleotides line up with TRBD1. The length of the CDR3 is 15 residues. V was pared by 1 base and J by 6 bases, with 6 bases of the junction left unmatched. CDR1 and CDR2 from the germline V gene are SGDLS and YYNGEE. The CDR3 DNA follows: TGTGCCAGCAGCGTATCCCCGGGACAGGGGAATGGCTACACCTTC. This sequence encodes CASSVSPGQGNGYTF.

The genes are TRBV20-1 and TRBJ2-3; D is ambiguous. The V and J ends lost 6 bases and 6 bases respectively, with 10 bases between them. Germline V gene lookup returns CDR1 DFQATT and CDR2 SNEGSKA (reference sequence). This CDR3 is built from 11 residues. The CDR3 bases are TGCAGTGCCCCGACACTGGATACGCAGTATTTT. This sequence encodes CSAPTLDTQYF.

This clone was counted only a few times. J is TRBJ2-1 and V is TRBV15; 7 nucleotides align to TRBD1. With V trimmed by 5 bases and J by 6 bases, 4 bases remained unmatched. This CDR3 region has 13 residues. Germline CDR1 reads LNHNV; CDR2 reads YYDKDF (reference sequence). For the CDR3, the DNA is TGTGCCACCAGCGGTGGGACAGTCAATGAGCAGTTCTTC. Translation gives CATSGGTVNEQFF.

The chain joins TRBV4-3 to TRBJ2-5, with 10 bases aligning to TRBD2. The V and J ends lost 0 bases and 4 bases, in that order; junction bases with no gene match: 5. The germline gives CDR1 LGHNA, CDR2 YSLEER. The CDR3 spans 16 residues. This CDR3 reads CASSQESGRAGETQYF. In DNA, the CDR3 is TGCGCCAGCAGCCAAGAAAGCGGGAGGGCCGGAGAGACCCAGTACTTC.

The rearrangement links TRBV29-1 to TRBJ1-1, with D uncertain. CDR3 size: 13 residues. The germline V and J ends were trimmed by 3 bases and 0 bases, with 8 bases remaining between them. Germline V gene sequence: CDR1 SQVTM, CDR2 ANQGSEA. The CDR3 loop is CSVEVQMNTEAFF. CDR3 nucleotide sequence: TGCAGCGTTGAGGTACAAATGAACACTGAAGCTTTCTTT.

The V gene is TRBV2, the J gene TRBJ2-2; D might be TRBD2 (6 bases). With 7 bases removed from V and 5 bases from J, the gap between germline ends came to 8 bases. Germline-derived CDR1 and CDR2 are SNHLY and FYNNEI. CDR3 length: 12 amino acids. Here the CDR3 DNA reads TGTGCCAGCAAACGGGGGACCGGGGAGCTGTTTTTT. Amino acid sequence: CASKRGTGELFF. Combining the CDR3 with reference TRBV2 and TRBJ2-2 gives the whole variable domain EPEVTQTPSHQVTQMGQEVILRCVPISNHLYFYWYRQILGQKVEFLVSFYNNEISEKSEIFDDQFSVERPDGSNFTLKIRSTKLEDSAMYFCASKRGTGELFFGEGSRLTVL.

This clone was seen a few times. The chain joins TRBV18 to TRBJ2-7; no firm D call. V was cut by 2 bases and J by 2 bases, with 4 bases left in between. Germline CDR1 is KGHSH and CDR2 is LQKENI. The CDR3 extends over 12 amino acids. CDR3 DNA: TGTGCCAGCTCACCAGAGCCCTACGAGCAGTACTTC. Translation gives CASSPEPYEQYF.

This clone turned up a few times. The genes are TRBV7-2 and TRBJ2-1; TRBD2 is a possible D gene (5 bases). This CDR3 has 15 residues. Germline CDR1 and CDR2: SGHTA and FQGNSA. V was trimmed by 1 base and J by 5 bases, leaving 12 bases between them. The CDR3 nucleotides read TGTGCCAGCAGCTTAGTTGCGGGCGTAAACAATGAGCAGTTCTTC. This gives the protein CASSLVAGVNNEQFF.

The CDR3 protein is CASSLRTSVSSYNEQFF. CDR3 nucleotide sequence: TGTGCCAGCTCACTCCGGACTAGCGTGAGCTCCTACAATGAGCAGTTCTTC. V usage is TRBV18 and J usage is TRBJ2-1; TRBD2 matches 9 bases. After removal of 4 bases from V and 0 bases from J, the junction contained 7 bases not matched to a gene. This CDR3 has 17 amino acids. CDR1 and CDR2 (germline): KGHSH, LQKENI.

The sample holds one count of this clone. The V call is TRBV6-6, the J call TRBJ1-2; D possibly corresponds to TRBD1 (6 bases). Trimming left V 6 bases short and J 0 bases short, with 14 bases between. The CDR3 covers 15 residues. Per the germline V gene, CDR1 is MNHNY and CDR2 is SVGAGI (reference sequence). The CDR3 nucleotides read TGTGCCAGCAGCCGGGGGGGCAGTACTAACTATGGCTACACCTTC. Its protein is CASSRGGSTNYGYTF.

In this sample, this clone turned up a few times. The sample contains more than one DNA sequence encoding this CDR3. This CDR3 is CASRDRGTYEQYF. In DNA, the CDR3 is TGTGCCAGCAGGGACAGAGGAACCTACGAGCAGTACTTC. This chain connects TRBV28 to TRBJ2-7; TRBD1 might be the D (6 bases). Germline V gene data show CDR1 as MDHEN and CDR2 as SYDVKM. The ends were cut back, 6 bases at V and 2 bases at J, with 11 bases in the middle. The length of the CDR3 is 13 residues.

The sample holds a few counts of this clone. The chain is built from TRBV7-9 and TRBJ2-1; 7 bases match TRBD1. The CDR3 consists of 14 residues. J gave up 3 bases and V 4 bases, and 3 bases lay outside the gene matches. CDR1 is SEHNR and CDR2 is FQNEAQ in the germline V gene (reference sequence). CDR3 nucleotides: TGTGCCAGCAGCTCCGGGACAGACTACAATGAGCAGTTCTTC. This gives the protein CASSSGTDYNEQFF.

This clone was counted between two and nine times. The chain combines TRBV5-1 with TRBJ2-4, with TRBD1 matching 9 bases. CDR3 length equals 14 residues. The germline CDR1 and CDR2 sequences are SGHRS and YFSETQ. The V segment lost 4 bases and the J segment 6 bases; nucleotides outside the gene matches: 5. Here the CDR3 DNA reads TGCGCCAGCAGCGAAGGGACAGGGATAAACATTCAGTACTTC. Amino acids: CASSEGTGINIQYF.

This clone was seen a few times. This chain joins TRBV5-6 and TRBJ1-5, with unresolved D. Germline loops: CDR1 SGHDT, CDR2 YYEEEE. Trimming removed 2 bases from V and 3 bases from J, with 9 bases in between. This CDR3 region has 14 residues. The CDR3 sequence is CASSLYGNNQPQHF. The CDR3 DNA sequence: TGTGCCAGCAGCTTATACGGGAACAATCAGCCCCAGCATTTT.

The table lists this clone with a few counts. The chain recombines TRBV5-1 with TRBJ2-1; tentative D call: TRBD2 (6 bases). This CDR3 has 16 amino acids. Trimming took off 6 bases at V and 6 bases at J, with 22 bases between the two ends. Germline loops: CDR1 SGHRS, CDR2 YFSETQ. The CDR3 nucleotides read TGCGCCAGCAATCCGGGACCCCAAAGCGGGTTCAATGAGCAGTTCTTC. It yields the protein CASNPGPQSGFNEQFF.

The V and J genes are TRBV7-3 and TRBJ2-2; D remains ambiguous. Trimming stripped 8 bases from V and 5 bases from J, with 15 bases between. CDR3 length equals 14 residues. Germline CDR1 SGHTA, CDR2 FQGTGA. This CDR3 is CASPYLTRTGELFF. In nucleotides, the CDR3 is TGTGCCAGCCCCTACCTCACGCGAACCGGGGAGCTGTTTTTT. The full variable domain, in which reference TRBV7-3 and TRBJ2-2 provide the parts outside the CDR3, is GAGVSQTPSNKVTEKGKYVELRCDPISGHTALYWYRQSLGQGPEFLIYFQGTGAADDSGLPNDRFFAVRPEGSVSTLKIQRTERGDSAVYLCASPYLTRTGELFFGEGSRLTVL.

This clone was recorded a few times. The chain joins TRBV7-2 to TRBJ2-1; D remains unclear. The CDR3 spans 15 residues. The V and J ends lost 1 base and 0 bases respectively, with 7 bases between them. Germline V gives CDR1 SGHTA, CDR2 FQGNSA. The CDR3 region is CASSLGLPSYNEQFF. DNA of the CDR3: TGTGCCAGCAGCTTAGGTCTTCCCTCCTACAATGAGCAGTTCTTC.

The chain couples TRBV11-1 to TRBJ2-3; 12 bases are a match to TRBD2. Germline trimming cut 5 bases from V and 0 bases from J; bases unmatched to any gene: 3. The CDR3 contains 16 residues. The germline CDR1 and CDR2 sequences are SGHAT and FQDESV (reference sequence). Here the CDR3 DNA reads TGTGCCAGCAGCCTCGGACTAGCGGGAAGCACAGATACGCAGTATTTT. Protein sequence: CASSLGLAGSTDTQYF.

This sequence joins TRBV4-1 and TRBJ2-1, with 10 bases identical to TRBD2. The junction had 12 bases not matched to a gene; V was cut back by 0 bases and J by 7 bases. This CDR3 has 18 residues. Germline V gene data show CDR1 as MGHRA and CDR2 as YSYEKL. The CDR3 spells CASSQEDLAGARGNEQFF. The CDR3 DNA reads TGCGCCAGCAGCCAAGAAGATCTAGCGGGAGCTCGGGGGAATGAGCAGTTCTTC.